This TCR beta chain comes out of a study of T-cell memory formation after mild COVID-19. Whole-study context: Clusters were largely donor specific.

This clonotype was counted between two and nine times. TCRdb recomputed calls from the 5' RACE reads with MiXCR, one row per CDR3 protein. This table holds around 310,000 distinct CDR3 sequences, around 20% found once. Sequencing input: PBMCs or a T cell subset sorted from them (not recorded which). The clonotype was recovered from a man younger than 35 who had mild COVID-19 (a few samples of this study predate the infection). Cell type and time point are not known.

The CDR3 DNA reads as TGCGCCAGCAGCCCCCGACTAGCGGGGGGTGATGAGCAGTTCTTC. Translated, it gives CASSPRLAGGDEQFF. V and J are TRBV4-3 and TRBJ2-1; 13 bases agree with TRBD2. CDR3 length equals 15 residues. Germline CDR1 is LGHNA and CDR2 is YSLEER. J was trimmed by 8 bases and V by 4 bases; bases with no gene match: 5.